A selection of T cell receptor beta chains follows, all from one sample in a study of blood T cell repertoires in COVID-19. Method: immunoSEQ multiplex PCR; TCRdb's copy keeps in-frame clones and lacks some. Among under 250,000 clones, 80% to 85% were seen once, and the ten largest hold about 5.6%. The specimen sequenced was peripheral blood. Receptors originate from a woman aged 70-85 years with COVID-19, enrolled during active disease. Each CDR3 is given with its conserved first and last residue. Each record gives: V gene, D gene, clone size, J gene, CDR3 protein, CDR3 DNA. A D gene is named only where the DNA matches it firmly. Clone size is not always given. Where it is, it says once, few, many or a class for expanded clones.

TRBV9	-	-	TRBJ2-7	CASSVSSHGAYEQYF	TGTGCCAGCAGCGTATCCTCCCATGGGGCATACGAGCAGTACTTC
TRBV6-5	TRBD2	-	TRBJ2-1	CASRGLAWNEQFF	TGTGCCAGCAGGGGACTAGCGTGGAATGAGCAGTTCTTC
TRBV9	-	-	TRBJ1-4	CASQAGLNEKLFF	TGTGCCAGCCAGGCAGGCCTTAATGAAAAACTGTTTTTT
TRBV5-1	TRBD2	-	TRBJ2-2	CASSSRGLAGGPNTGELFF	TGCGCCAGCAGCTCGAGAGGACTAGCGGGGGGACCCAACACCGGGGAGCTGTTTTTT
TRBV28	TRBD1	-	TRBJ1-5	CASSLTGEIQPQHF	TGTGCCAGCAGTCTAACAGGGGAGATTCAGCCCCAGCATTTT
TRBV12-5	TRBD2	-	TRBJ2-2	CASGLVLAGGRTGELFF	TGTGCTAGTGGTTTGGTACTAGCGGGAGGTAGGACCGGGGAGCTGTTTTTT
TRBV6-5	-	-	TRBJ1-2	CASSYSRSYLYGYTF	TGTGCCAGCAGTTACTCGCGAAGTTACCTCTATGGCTACACCTTC
TRBV28	-	-	TRBJ1-4	CASASGDSNEKLFF	TGTGCCAGCGCCTCGGGGGACTCTAATGAAAAACTGTTTTTT
TRBV24-1	TRBD2	-	TRBJ2-2	CATSLRLAGGPGELFF	TGTGCCACCAGCCTCCGGCTAGCGGGAGGGCCCGGGGAGCTGTTTTTT
TRBV30	-	-	TRBJ1-5	CAWGRFNQPQHF	TGTGCCTGGGGACGTTTCAATCAGCCCCAGCATTTT
TRBV10-2	-	-	TRBJ2-3	CASSVWGVTDTQYF	TGCGCCAGCAGTGTGTGGGGGGTCACAGATACGCAGTATTTT
TRBV14	TRBD1	-	TRBJ1-2	CASSRQGGHGYTF	TGTGCCAGCAGCCGACAGGGAGGACATGGCTACACCTTC
TRBV18	TRBD1	-	TRBJ1-6	CASSPEQTGAGSPLHF	TGTGCCAGCTCACCTGAGCAGACAGGGGCTGGCTCACCCCTCCACTTT
TRBV21-1	-	-	TRBJ2-1	CASSGGTGEIVSYNEQFF	TGTGCCAGCAGCGGGGGGACAGGGGAGATAGTTTCCTACAATGAGCAGTTCTTC
TRBV3-1/TRBV3-2	TRBD2	-	TRBJ2-1	CASSRGLAASYNEQFF	TGTGCCAGCAGCCGGGGACTAGCGGCATCCTACAATGAGCAGTTCTTC
TRBV27	-	once	TRBJ1-5	CASSLTRNSNQPQHF	TGTGCCAGCAGTTTAACTCGAAATAGCAATCAGCCCCAGCATTTT
TRBV2	-	-	TRBJ2-7	CASSVGTLARYEQYF	TGTGCCAGCAGCGTGGGGACTTTAGCCCGCTACGAGCAGTACTTC
TRBV28	TRBD2	-	TRBJ2-3	CASTSGSADTQYF	TGTGCCAGCACTAGCGGGAGCGCAGATACGCAGTATTTT
TRBV5-1	-	-	TRBJ2-3	CASRGLTSTDTQYF	TGCGCCAGCAGGGGACTTACTAGCACAGATACGCAGTATTTT
TRBV10-3	TRBD2	-	TRBJ2-3	CAISGGGTEGTDTQYF	TGTGCCATCAGTGGGGGGGGGACGGAGGGCACAGATACGCAGTATTTT
TRBV18	TRBD1	-	TRBJ1-1	CASSNRGDEAFF	TGTGCCAGCTCAAACAGGGGCGATGAAGCTTTCTTT
TRBV5-1	TRBD2	-	TRBJ2-1	CASSREGLAGEGYEQFF	TGCGCCAGCAGCCGGGAGGGACTAGCGGGAGAAGGCTATGAGCAGTTCTTC
TRBV28	-	few	TRBJ2-7	CASRTRAPYEQYF	TGTGCCAGCAGAACCAGGGCACCCTACGAGCAGTACTTC
TRBV19	-	once	TRBJ1-1	CASSVAFRQQLMNTEAFF	TGTGCCAGTAGCGTGGCGTTTAGACAGCAATTAATGAACACTGAAGCTTTCTTT
TRBV7-3	TRBD1	-	TRBJ2-5	CASSPQTGPQETQYF	TGTGCCAGCAGCCCCCAGACAGGGCCCCAAGAGACCCAGTACTTC
TRBV27	-	few	TRBJ2-7	CASSLRSLDQYEQYF	TGTGCCAGCAGTTTAAGGAGTCTAGACCAATACGAGCAGTACTTC
TRBV28	-	-	TRBJ2-7	CASRPSGSASYEQYF	TGTGCCAGCAGGCCTTCCGGGAGTGCCTCCTACGAGCAGTACTTC
TRBV7-2	-	-	TRBJ1-2	CASSPPGGYGYTF	TGTGCCAGCAGCCCTCCCGGGGGCTATGGCTACACCTTC
TRBV19	-	-	TRBJ2-1	CASSSFAGTSYNEQFF	TGTGCCAGTAGTAGTTTCGCGGGAACTTCATACAATGAGCAGTTCTTC
TRBV4-3	TRBD2	once	TRBJ2-7	CASSQDIGLAGEAPEQYF	TGCGCCAGCAGCCAAGATATAGGACTAGCGGGAGAGGCCCCCGAGCAGTACTTC
TRBV19	TRBD1	-	TRBJ1-2	CASSIGPGQGEYGYTF	TGTGCCAGTAGTATAGGGCCAGGACAGGGGGAGTATGGCTACACCTTC
TRBV4-3	TRBD1	-	TRBJ2-7	CASSPRTGSSYEQYF	TGCGCCAGCAGCCCTCGGACAGGTTCTTCCTACGAGCAGTACTTC
TRBV6-2/TRBV6-3	TRBD2	-	TRBJ2-7	CASSYFGTSGSYEQYF	TGTGCCAGCAGCTATTTCGGGACTAGCGGCTCCTACGAGCAGTACTTC
TRBV7-2	TRBD2	-	TRBJ2-1	CASSLGLADNEQFF	TGTGCCAGCAGCCTAGGACTAGCGGACAATGAGCAGTTCTTC
TRBV10-3	-	-	TRBJ1-4	CAISETSNEKLFF	TGTGCCATCAGTGAGACATCTAATGAAAAACTGTTTTTT
TRBV30	TRBD1	-	TRBJ2-7	CASRGQGVYEQYF	TGTGCCTCCAGGGGCCAGGGGGTCTACGAGCAGTACTTC
TRBV19	TRBD2	few	TRBJ2-7	CASREGRDSYEQYF	TGTGCCAGTAGGGAAGGGAGGGACTCCTACGAGCAGTACTTC
TRBV5-1	-	-	TRBJ2-5	CASRYSARGQETQYF	TGCGCCAGCAGGTACAGCGCCAGGGGCCAAGAGACCCAGTACTTC
TRBV19	TRBD1	once	TRBJ1-2	CASSPTGTAYGYTF	TGTGCCAGTAGTCCAACCGGGACAGCTTATGGCTACACCTTC
TRBV5-1	-	-	TRBJ1-2	CASSLGPEVNYGYTF	TGCGCCAGCAGCTTGGGGCCAGAAGTTAACTATGGCTACACCTTC
TRBV12-3/TRBV12-4	-	-	TRBJ1-1	CASSGDWIAAFF	TGTGCCAGCAGTGGCGACTGGATCGCAGCTTTCTTT
TRBV18	-	-	TRBJ1-5	CASSGGSSILNQPQHF	TGTGCCAGCTCGGGGGGTAGTTCCATCCTTAATCAGCCCCAGCATTTT
TRBV27	TRBD1	-	TRBJ2-5	CASSPRDSLIGETQYF	TGTGCCAGCAGTCCCCGGGACAGTCTAATTGGGGAGACCCAGTACTTC
TRBV5-1	-	-	TRBJ2-2	CASSLGGGFFTGELFF	TGCGCCAGCAGCTTGGGAGGCGGATTTTTCACCGGGGAGCTGTTTTTT
TRBV21-1	-	-	TRBJ1-2	CASNGTGGSVGYTF	TGTGCCAGCAACGGGACAGGGGGATCAGTTGGCTACACCTTC
TRBV29-1	-	-	TRBJ1-5	CSVGQFNQPQHF	TGCAGCGTTGGACAGTTTAATCAGCCCCAGCATTTT
TRBV3-1/TRBV3-2	-	many	TRBJ2-6	CASSQGQGRDIYSGANVLTF	TGTGCCAGCAGCCAGGGGCAGGGGAGGGATATTTACTCTGGGGCCAACGTCCTGACTTTC
TRBV18	-	-	TRBJ1-5	CASSPGPSSGNTPQHF	TGTGCCAGCTCACCGGGTCCCTCAAGCGGCAATACGCCCCAGCATTTT
TRBV20-1	TRBD2	-	TRBJ2-7	CSASAPPGRVIYEQYF	TGCAGTGCTAGTGCCCCCCCCGGGAGGGTAATTTACGAGCAGTACTTC
TRBV5-1	TRBD1	-	TRBJ1-1	CASSLAAGGLNTEAFF	TGCGCCAGCAGCTTGGCGGCAGGGGGGCTCAACACTGAAGCTTTCTTT
TRBV19	TRBD2	-	TRBJ2-2	CASSIDLTSESIRDTGELFF	TGTGCCAGTAGTATAGATCTGACTAGCGAATCAATCAGGGACACCGGGGAGCTGTTTTTT
TRBV6-1	-	-	TRBJ2-5	CASRDGTMGRETQYF	TGTGCCAGCAGAGACGGGACGATGGGGAGGGAGACCCAGTACTTC
TRBV19	TRBD2	-	TRBJ2-1	CASSGGRRADEQFF	TGTGCCAGTAGTGGCGGGAGGCGGGCGGATGAGCAGTTCTTC
TRBV5-1	-	-	TRBJ1-3	CASSLLDSSSGNTIYF	TGCGCCAGCAGCTTGTTAGACAGCTCCTCTGGAAACACCATATATTTT
TRBV24-1	TRBD1	-	TRBJ2-5	CATSDPGTGRQETQYF	TGTGCCACCAGTGACCCGGGGACAGGGAGACAAGAGACCCAGTACTTC
TRBV18	TRBD1	-	TRBJ1-3	CASSRLTGDRNTIYF	TGTGCCAGCTCCCGATTGACAGGGGATCGAAACACCATATATTTT